This T cell receptor beta chain is from a study of radiotherapy plus CTLA-4 blockade in lung cancer. The wider study: For around 18% of patients, objective responses occurred, and about 30% had disease control. Study findings and constraints: In blood, tumor-derived TCR clones expanded after radiotherapy plus ipilimumab. Increased serum interferon-beta after radiation also reportedly predicted response strongly.

For this clone: The antigen remains unidentified.

This table comes from immunoSEQ multiplex PCR, and its TCRdb copy is limited to in-frame clones, with some not included. This sample has roughly 80,000 clones, with roughly four fifths found just once. This CDR3 has 13 amino acids. Germline V gene sequence: CDR1 SGHRS, CDR2 YFSETQ. V was trimmed by 7 bases and J by 2 bases, leaving 13 bases between them. V usage is TRBV5-1 and J usage is TRBJ2-7, with D perhaps matching TRBD1 (5 bases). The TCR was taken from a human donor with non-small cell lung cancer whose response to radiotherapy plus ipilimumab could not be evaluated. Sequences were derived from peripheral blood, sampled from a patient treated with radiotherapy plus ipilimumab. The CDR3 nucleotides are TGCGCCAGCGGCGAAGGGGTGCCCTACGAGCAGTACTTC. Amino acids: CASGEGVPYEQYF. Looking up the rest from reference TRBV5-1 and TRBJ2-7 gives the full variable domain: KAGVTQTPRYLIKTRGQQVTLSCSPISGHRSVSWYQQTPGQGLQFLFEYFSETQRNKGNFPGRFSGRQFSNSRSEMNVSTLELGDSALYLCASGEGVPYEQYFGPGTRLTVT.